This TCR beta chain is from a study of T cells in Graves' hyperthyroidism and ophthalmopathy. As for the study in general: The blood sample was taken at first diagnosis, before treatment began.

Study-wide results and limits: Blood also held most thyroid clonotypes expanded beyond 0.001.

Exclusion criteria comprised uncontrolled infection, other autoimmune disease, pregnancy or lactation. Clinical symptoms, serum thyroxine, TRAb, thyroid ultrasound and orbital computed tomography established diagnosis. The V gene lost 3 bases and the J gene lost 3 bases, with 0 bases spanning the gap. Germline V gene lookup returns CDR1 DFQATT and CDR2 SNEGSKA (reference sequence). The CDR3 loop spans 10 amino acids. The source material, RNA transcripts, was used to amplify TCR beta CDR3 regions. First-round RT-PCR targeting the TCR CDR3 was performed with the HTBI primer set. MiXCR was run by TCRdb on the multiplex PCR reads, yielding one entry per CDR3 protein. The sample shows about 360,000 distinct CDR3 sequences, under 15% of them seen only once. This clonotype was counted many times. Its antigen is not known.

Source material: blood. The chain has TRBV20-1 and TRBJ2-4; D unresolved. The receptor was isolated from a young woman with Graves' hyperthyroidism. CDR3 residues: CSASKNIQYF. Here the CDR3 DNA reads TGCAGTGCTAGCAAAAACATTCAGTACTTC.